The sequence of this TCR beta chain was determined in a study of blood T cell repertoires in COVID-19. Overall study context: Acute and convalescent COVID-19 samples came from the United States, Italy and Spain. PBMCs, B-cell-depleted T cells, or T cells provided the cDNA or gDNA that made up the material.

Per the authors' pipeline: Amplification with reference gene primers provided the estimates of nucleated cell counts. Data came from immunoSEQ multiplex PCR; TCRdb stores just in-frame clones and leaves some out. That table gives V, J and clone size, and the DNA gave D and trimming. The sample carries about 200,000 clones, roughly 88% recorded once. Allocation to cohorts depended on clinical history reported by the participants. The TCR sequence derives from a man aged 40-49 years with acute COVID-19. Sequencing was carried out using PBMCs or T cells enriched from blood (not recorded which).

The CDR3 here is CASRWGVATEQYF. CDR3 bases: TGTGCCAGCAGGTGGGGGGTGGCTACCGAGCAGTACTTC. The rearrangement uses TRBV6-5 and TRBJ2-7; D perhaps matches TRBD2 (6 bases). Trimming cost V 6 bases and J 6 bases, with 15 bases left between them. This CDR3 comprises 13 residues. The germline V gene encodes CDR1 MNHEY and CDR2 SVGAGI.